This section outlines one T cell receptor beta chain sequence together with its context. The target antigen is unknown. The record originates from a study of T cell responses to AZD1222 COVID-19 vaccine. Study-level results: Dominant at 160-218 and 743-854, vaccine-associated CD4 TCRs also spanned spike.

Generated by immunoSEQ multiplex PCR, the TCRdb table keeps only in-frame clones and is missing some. The table has nearly 90,000 clones, roughly 88% seen once. This specimen was peripheral blood, taken on day 0 of MenACWY control vaccination. The receptor was isolated from an adult in good health.

The CDR3 protein is CASSQPGHLYGYTF. The CDR3 region has the DNA TGTGCCAGCAGCCAACCGGGACACCTCTATGGCTACACCTTC. This chain connects TRBV3-1 (or the pseudogene TRBV3-2) to TRBJ1-2; D is perhaps TRBD1 (6 bases). Germline V lookup: CDR1 LGHDT, CDR2 YNNKEL (reference sequence). V was pared by 2 bases and J by 4 bases, with 11 bases between. The CDR3 extends over 14 amino acids.